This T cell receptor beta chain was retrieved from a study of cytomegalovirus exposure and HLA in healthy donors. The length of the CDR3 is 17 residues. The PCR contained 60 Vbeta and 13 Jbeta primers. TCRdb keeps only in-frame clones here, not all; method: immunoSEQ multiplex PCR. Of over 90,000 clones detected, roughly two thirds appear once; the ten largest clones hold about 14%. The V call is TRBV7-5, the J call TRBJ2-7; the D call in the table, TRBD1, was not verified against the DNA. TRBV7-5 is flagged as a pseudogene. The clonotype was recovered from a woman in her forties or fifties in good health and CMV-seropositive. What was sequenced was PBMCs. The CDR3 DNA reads TGTGTCAGAAGCTTAAGGTACAGGGGGCGCCGTTCCTACGAGCAGTACTTC. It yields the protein CVRSLRYRGRRSYEQYF.